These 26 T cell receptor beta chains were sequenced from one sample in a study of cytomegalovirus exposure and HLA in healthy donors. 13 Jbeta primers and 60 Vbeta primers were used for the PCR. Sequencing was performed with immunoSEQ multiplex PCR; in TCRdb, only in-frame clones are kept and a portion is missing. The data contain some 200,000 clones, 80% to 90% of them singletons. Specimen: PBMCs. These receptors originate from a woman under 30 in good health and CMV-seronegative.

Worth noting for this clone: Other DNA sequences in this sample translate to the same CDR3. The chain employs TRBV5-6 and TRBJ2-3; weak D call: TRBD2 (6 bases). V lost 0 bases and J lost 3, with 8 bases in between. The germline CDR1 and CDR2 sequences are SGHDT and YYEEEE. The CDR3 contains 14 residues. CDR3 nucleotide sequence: TGTGCCAGCAGCTTGGGGGGGAGGACAGATACGCAGTATTTT. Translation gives CASSLGGRTDTQYF.

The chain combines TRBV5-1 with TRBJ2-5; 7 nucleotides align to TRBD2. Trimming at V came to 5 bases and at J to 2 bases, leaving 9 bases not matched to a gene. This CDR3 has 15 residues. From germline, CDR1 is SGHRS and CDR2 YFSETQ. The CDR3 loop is CASSGGEGRQETQYF. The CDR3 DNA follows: TGCGCCAGCAGTGGGGGGGAGGGACGACAAGAGACCCAGTACTTC.

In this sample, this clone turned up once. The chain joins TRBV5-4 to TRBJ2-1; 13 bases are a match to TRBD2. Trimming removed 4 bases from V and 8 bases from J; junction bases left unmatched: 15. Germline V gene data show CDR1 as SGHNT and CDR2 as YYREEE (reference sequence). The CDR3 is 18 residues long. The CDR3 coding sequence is TGTGCCAGCAGCCGTACTAGCGGGGGGGCGGTTTCCCACCATGAGCAGTTCTTC. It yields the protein CASSRTSGGAVSHHEQFF.

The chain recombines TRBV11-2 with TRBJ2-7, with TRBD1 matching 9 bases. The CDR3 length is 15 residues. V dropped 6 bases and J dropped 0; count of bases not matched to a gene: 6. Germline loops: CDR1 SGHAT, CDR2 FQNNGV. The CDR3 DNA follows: TGTGCCAGCAGGCGACCGGGACAGGGCTCCTACGAGCAGTACTTC. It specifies CASRRPGQGSYEQYF.

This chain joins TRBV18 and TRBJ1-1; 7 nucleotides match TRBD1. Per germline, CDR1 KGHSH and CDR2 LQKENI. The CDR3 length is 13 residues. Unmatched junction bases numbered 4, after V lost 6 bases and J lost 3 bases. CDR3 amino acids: CASSIDRDTEAFF. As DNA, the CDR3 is TGTGCCAGCTCTATCGACAGGGACACTGAAGCTTTCTTT.

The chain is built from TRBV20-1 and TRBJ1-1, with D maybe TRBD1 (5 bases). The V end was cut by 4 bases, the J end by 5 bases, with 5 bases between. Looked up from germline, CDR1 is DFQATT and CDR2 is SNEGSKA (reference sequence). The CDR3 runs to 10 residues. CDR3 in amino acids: CSATGTEAFF. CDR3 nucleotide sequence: TGCAGTGCTACAGGGACTGAAGCTTTCTTT.

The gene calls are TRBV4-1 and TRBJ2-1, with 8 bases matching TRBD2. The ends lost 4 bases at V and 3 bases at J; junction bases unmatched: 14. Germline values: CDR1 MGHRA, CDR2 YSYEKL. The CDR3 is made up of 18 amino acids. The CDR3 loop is CASSLSSGRPLNYNEQFF. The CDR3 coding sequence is TGCGCCAGCAGCCTCTCTAGCGGGCGACCTTTAAACTACAATGAGCAGTTCTTC.

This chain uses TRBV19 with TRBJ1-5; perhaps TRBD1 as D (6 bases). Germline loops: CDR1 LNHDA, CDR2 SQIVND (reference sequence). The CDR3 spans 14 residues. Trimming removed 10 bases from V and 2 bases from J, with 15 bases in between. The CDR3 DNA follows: TGTGCCACCGAAAGGGGGTCGGGCAATCAGCCCCAGCATTTT. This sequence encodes CATERGSGNQPQHF.

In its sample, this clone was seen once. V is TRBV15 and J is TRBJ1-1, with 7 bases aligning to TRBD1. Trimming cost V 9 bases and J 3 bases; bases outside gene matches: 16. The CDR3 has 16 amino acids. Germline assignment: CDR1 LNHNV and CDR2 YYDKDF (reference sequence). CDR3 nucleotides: TGTGCCACGCGAAAGGAGGGGGCGGGGTGGGACACTGAAGCTTTCTTT. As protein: CATRKEGAGWDTEAFF.

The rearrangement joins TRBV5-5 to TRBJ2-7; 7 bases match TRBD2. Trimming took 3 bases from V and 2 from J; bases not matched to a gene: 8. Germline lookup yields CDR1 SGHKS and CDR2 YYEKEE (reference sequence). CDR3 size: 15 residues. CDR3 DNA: TGTGCCAGCAGCTGGTCGGCCAGCGGGGCCTACGAGCAGTACTTC. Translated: CASSWSASGAYEQYF. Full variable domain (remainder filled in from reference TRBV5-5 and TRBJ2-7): DAGVTQSPTHLIKTRGQQVTLRCSPISGHKSVSWYQQVLGQGPQFIFQYYEKEERGRGNFPDRFSARQFPNYSSELNVNALLLGDSALYLCASSWSASGAYEQYFGPGTRLTVT.

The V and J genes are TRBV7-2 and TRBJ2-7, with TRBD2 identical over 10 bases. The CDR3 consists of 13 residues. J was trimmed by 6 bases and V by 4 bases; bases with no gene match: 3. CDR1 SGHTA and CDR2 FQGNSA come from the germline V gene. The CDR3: CASSWGLATEQYF. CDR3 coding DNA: TGTGCCAGCAGCTGGGGACTAGCGACCGAGCAGTACTTC.

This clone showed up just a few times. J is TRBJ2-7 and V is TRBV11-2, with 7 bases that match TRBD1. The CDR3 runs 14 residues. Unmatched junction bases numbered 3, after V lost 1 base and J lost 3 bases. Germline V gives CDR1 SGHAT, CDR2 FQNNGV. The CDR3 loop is CASSLVGTDYEQYF. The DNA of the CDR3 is TGTGCCAGCAGCTTAGTTGGGACAGACTACGAGCAGTACTTC. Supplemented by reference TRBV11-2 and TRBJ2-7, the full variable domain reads EAGVAQSPRYKIIEKRQSVAFWCNPISGHATLYWYQQILGQGPKLLIQFQNNGVVDDSQLPKDRFSAERLKGVDSTLKIQPAKLEDSAVYLCASSLVGTDYEQYFGPGTRLTVT.

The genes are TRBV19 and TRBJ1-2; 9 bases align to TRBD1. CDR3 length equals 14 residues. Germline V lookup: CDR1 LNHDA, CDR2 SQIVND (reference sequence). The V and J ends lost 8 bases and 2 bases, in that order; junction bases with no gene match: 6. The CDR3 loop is CASSFGTGNYGYTF. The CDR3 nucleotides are TGTGCCAGTTCCTTTGGGACAGGGAACTATGGCTACACCTTC. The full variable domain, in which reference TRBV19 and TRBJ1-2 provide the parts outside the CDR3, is DGGITQSPKYLFRKEGQNVTLSCEQNLNHDAMYWYRQDPGQGLRLIYYSQIVNDFQKGDIAEGYSVSREKKESFPLTVTSAQKNPTAFYLCASSFGTGNYGYTFGSGTRLTVV.

The CDR3 sequence: CASRTGVLDTIYF. CDR3 sequence (DNA): TGTGCCAGCCGGACAGGGGTACTGGACACCATATATTTT. J is TRBJ1-3 and V is TRBV6-6; TRBD1 agrees at 9 bases. V lost 8 bases and J lost 8; bases outside the gene matches: 7. Germline V gives CDR1 MNHNY, CDR2 SVGAGI (reference sequence). CDR3 length: 13 residues.

The CDR3 spells CASSCPRDSPTNTEAFF. DNA of the CDR3: TGTGCCAGCAGTTGTCCCCGGGACAGCCCTACGAACACTGAAGCTTTCTTT. The chain links TRBV27 to TRBJ1-1; 7 nucleotides match TRBD1. V gave up 4 bases and J gave up 1 base; unmatched junction bases: 12. This CDR3 has 17 amino acids. Germline V CDR1 and CDR2: MNHEY, SMNVEV (reference sequence).

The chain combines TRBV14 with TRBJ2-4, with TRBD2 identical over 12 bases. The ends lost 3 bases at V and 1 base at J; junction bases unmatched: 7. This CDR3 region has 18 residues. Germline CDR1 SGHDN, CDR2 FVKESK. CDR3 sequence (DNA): TGTGCCAGCAGCCAGGGAAGAGGACTAGCGGGGGCCAAAAACATTCAGTACTTC. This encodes CASSQGRGLAGAKNIQYF.

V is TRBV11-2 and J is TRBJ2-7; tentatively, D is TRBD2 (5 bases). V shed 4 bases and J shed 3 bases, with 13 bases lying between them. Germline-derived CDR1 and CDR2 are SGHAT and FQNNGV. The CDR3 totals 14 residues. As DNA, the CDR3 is TGTGCCAGCAGCTCCCAAGCGGAAATCTACGAGCAGTACTTC. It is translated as CASSSQAEIYEQYF.

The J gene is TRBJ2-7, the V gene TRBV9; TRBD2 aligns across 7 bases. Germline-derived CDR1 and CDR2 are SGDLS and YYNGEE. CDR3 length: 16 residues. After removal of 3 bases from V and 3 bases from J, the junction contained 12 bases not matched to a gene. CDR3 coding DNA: TGTGCCAGCAGCGACAATCCCGGGACTATAAACTACGAGCAGTACTTC. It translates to CASSDNPGTINYEQYF.

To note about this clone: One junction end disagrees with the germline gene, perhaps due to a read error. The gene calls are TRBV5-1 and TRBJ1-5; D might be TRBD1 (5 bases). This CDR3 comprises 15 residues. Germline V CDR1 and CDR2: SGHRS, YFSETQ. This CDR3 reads CTSSLEAGSNQPQHF. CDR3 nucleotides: TGCACCAGCAGCTTGGAGGCAGGGAGCAATCAGCCCCAGCATTTT.

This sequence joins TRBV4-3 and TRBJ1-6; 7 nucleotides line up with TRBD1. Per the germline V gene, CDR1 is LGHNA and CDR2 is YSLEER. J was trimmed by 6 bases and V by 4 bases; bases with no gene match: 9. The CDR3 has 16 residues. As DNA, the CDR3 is TGCGCCAGCAGCCGCACAGGGGCCCTTGGTAATTCACCCCTCCACTTT. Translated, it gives CASSRTGALGNSPLHF.

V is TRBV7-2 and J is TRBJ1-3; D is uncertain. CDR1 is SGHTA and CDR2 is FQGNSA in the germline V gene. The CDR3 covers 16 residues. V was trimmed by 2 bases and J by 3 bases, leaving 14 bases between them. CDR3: CASSLFGQAFGNTIYF. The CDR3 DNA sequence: TGTGCCAGCAGCTTATTTGGCCAGGCATTTGGAAACACCATATATTTT.

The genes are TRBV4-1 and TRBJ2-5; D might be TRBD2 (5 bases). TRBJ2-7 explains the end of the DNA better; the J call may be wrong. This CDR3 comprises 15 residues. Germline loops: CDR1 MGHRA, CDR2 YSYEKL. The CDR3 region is CASSQVMASPYEQYF. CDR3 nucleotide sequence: TGCGCCAGCAGCCAAGTCATGGCTAGCCCCTACGAGCAGTACTTC.

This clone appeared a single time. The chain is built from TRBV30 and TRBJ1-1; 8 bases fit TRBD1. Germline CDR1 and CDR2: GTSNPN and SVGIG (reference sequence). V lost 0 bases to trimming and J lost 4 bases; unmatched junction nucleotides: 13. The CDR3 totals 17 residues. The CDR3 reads CAWSVQRTGSGPTEAFF. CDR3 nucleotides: TGTGCCTGGAGTGTACAGAGGACAGGGTCAGGACCCACTGAAGCTTTCTTT.

The CDR3 DNA reads as TGTGCCAGCAGCTCGGAACAGGGGACGAGATCCTATAATTCACCCCTCCACTTT. Its translation is CASSSEQGTRSYNSPLHF. The chain recombines TRBV7-9 with TRBJ1-6, with 7 bases matching TRBD1. The CDR3 has 18 amino acids. Germline V gives CDR1 SEHNR, CDR2 FQNEAQ (reference sequence). Unmatched junction bases numbered 10, after V lost 4 bases and J lost 1 base.

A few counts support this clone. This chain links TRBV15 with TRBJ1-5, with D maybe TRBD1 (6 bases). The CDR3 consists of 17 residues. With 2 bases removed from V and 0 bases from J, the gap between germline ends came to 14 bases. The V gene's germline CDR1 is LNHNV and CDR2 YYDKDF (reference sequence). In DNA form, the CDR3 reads TGTGCCACCAGCAGAAAATTCGGACAGAATAGCAATCAGCCCCAGCATTTT. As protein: CATSRKFGQNSNQPQHF.

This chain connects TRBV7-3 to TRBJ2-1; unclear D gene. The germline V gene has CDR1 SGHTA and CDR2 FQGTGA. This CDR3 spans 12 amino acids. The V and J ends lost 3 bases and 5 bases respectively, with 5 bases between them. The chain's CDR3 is CASSFVNNEQFF. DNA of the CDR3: TGTGCCAGCAGCTTCGTAAACAATGAGCAGTTCTTC.